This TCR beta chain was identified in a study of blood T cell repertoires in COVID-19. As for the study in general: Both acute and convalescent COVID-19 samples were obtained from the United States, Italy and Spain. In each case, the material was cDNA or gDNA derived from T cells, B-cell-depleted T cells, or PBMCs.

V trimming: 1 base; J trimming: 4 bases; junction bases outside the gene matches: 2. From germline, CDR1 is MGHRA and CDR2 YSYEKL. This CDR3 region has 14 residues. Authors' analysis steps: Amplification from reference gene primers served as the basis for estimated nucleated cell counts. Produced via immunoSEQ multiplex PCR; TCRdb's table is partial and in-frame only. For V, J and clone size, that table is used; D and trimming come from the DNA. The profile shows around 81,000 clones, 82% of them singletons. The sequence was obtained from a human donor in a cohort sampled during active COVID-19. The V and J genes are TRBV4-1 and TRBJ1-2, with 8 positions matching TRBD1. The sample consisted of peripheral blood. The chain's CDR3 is CASSQAGQAYGYTF. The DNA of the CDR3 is TGCGCCAGCAGCCAAGCGGGACAGGCCTATGGCTACACCTTC.